These T cell receptor beta chains were read from a single sample in a study of CD8 T cells in ankylosing spondylitis. TCRdb fed the 5' RACE reads into MiXCR, producing one record per CDR3 protein. The sample lists some 39,000 distinct CDR3 sequences, around 15% seen once, with less than 35% in the top ten. Specimen: synovial fluid, either unsorted or a sorted T cell fraction (not recorded which). These receptors were obtained from a male donor with ankylosing spondylitis. CDR3s include the opening cysteine and the closing phenylalanine or tryptophan. The order of the fields is J gene, V gene, clone size, CDR3 protein. Expanded clones are given a class, and other clones once, few, many or no size at all.

TRBJ2-1 | TRBV27 | many | CASSPWTSDYNEQFF
TRBJ2-1 | TRBV4-3 | NA | CASSQDEDNEQFF
TRBJ2-5 | TRBV16 | NA | CASSQWDDQYF
TRBJ1-2 | TRBV27 | NA | CASSPWTGSPNYGYTF
TRBJ2-3 | TRBV11-2 | few | CASSPTGLAGTTSTDTQYF
TRBJ2-3 | TRBV6-1 | many | CASSLEQGGTDTQYF
TRBJ1-1 | TRBV5-1 | many | CASSLEDWWKGSNTEAFF
TRBJ2-2 | TRBV6-1 | NA | CATPGPTNTGELFF
TRBJ2-3 | TRBV27 | few | CASSPLGLADPTDTQYF
TRBJ2-5 | TRBV7-9 | many | CASSQPANYQYF
TRBJ2-1 | TRBV16 | few | CASSLDRGVYNEQFF
TRBJ2-1 | TRBV27 | many | CASSSTGGNEQFF
TRBJ2-1 | TRBV6-1 | NA | CASSRTGDYNEQFF
TRBJ2-5 | TRBV5-1 | NA | CASSRVPSETQYF
TRBJ2-3 | TRBV14 | NA | CASSPPRDRWTDTQYF
TRBJ1-2 | TRBV5-1 | many | CASSLEGRSEGYTF
TRBJ2-7 | TRBV20-1 | NA | CSAGYSYEQYF
TRBJ1-2 | TRBV4-3 | few | CASSPRGRSYGYTF
TRBJ2-1 | TRBV19 | many | CASRSGGAYNEQFF
TRBJ2-1 | TRBV20-1 | NA | CSVRTAPFYNEQFF
TRBJ2-5 | TRBV20-1 | many | CSAKTGDYQETQYF
TRBJ2-2 | TRBV4-2 | many | CASSQGGGGNTGELFF
TRBJ2-2 | TRBV6-4 | many | CASSDSSGAGELFF
TRBJ1-1 | TRBV6-5 | few | CASSSPGNTEAFF
TRBJ1-5 | TRBV5-6 | NA | CASSFLSGQGGQPQHF
TRBJ2-7 | TRBV6-1 | few | CASSEEVQAEQYF
TRBJ2-5 | TRBV6-1 | many | CASSEGTSGGETQYF
TRBJ2-2 | TRBV6-5 | many | CASSTLTGELFF
TRBJ2-2 | TRBV25-1 | few | CASSESSNTGELFF
TRBJ1-1 | TRBV6-2/TRBV6-3 | few | CASSYSPDSHTEAFF
TRBJ1-1 | TRBV29-1 | NA | CSVVRGLNTEAFF
TRBJ1-1 | TRBV7-9 | few | CASSFGRDLPPNTEAFF
TRBJ2-1 | TRBV20-1 | many | CSTLAGGYSYNEQFF
TRBJ2-6 | TRBV15 | NA | CATTGDGSGANVLTF
TRBJ2-1 | TRBV28 | NA | CASASGTRRNEQFF
TRBJ2-5 | TRBV12-3/TRBV12-4 | few | CASSPTGTEETQYF
TRBJ1-2 | TRBV6-6 | NA | CASSYEGNGYTF
TRBJ2-1 | TRBV5-1 | NA | CASSLFYWSGGRGCSLPTGEQFF
TRBJ2-7 | TRBV28 | many | CASTTGAVWYF
TRBJ2-1 | TRBV5-1 | many | CASSLDAYNEQFF
TRBJ2-1 | TRBV5-1 | many | CASSLDGLAGGPRNEQFF
TRBJ2-1 | TRBV20-1 | NA | CSAGYSGNEQFF
TRBJ1-2 | TRBV27 | NA | CASSLSFRDSYGYTF
TRBJ2-1 | TRBV2 | few | CASKEAGAYYNEQFF
TRBJ2-7 | TRBV28 | many | CASTHNPGGTGSSYEQYF
TRBJ2-5 | TRBV25-1 | few | CASSRGWRGQETQYF
TRBJ2-5 | TRBV11-2 | few | CASSFYGRTQETQYF
TRBJ2-2 | TRBV20-1 | many | CSATLAGVDTGELFF
TRBJ2-7 | TRBV20-1 | medium-sized | CSARDNYEQYF
TRBJ1-1 | TRBV2 | NA | CASSVDHEAFF
TRBJ1-5 | TRBV4-1 | many | CASSLEGRNSNQPQHF
TRBJ2-2 | TRBV27 | NA | CASSLRGRAVWELFF
TRBJ1-5 | TRBV20-1 | many | CSAREGPLSNQPQHF
TRBJ1-1 | TRBV6-1 | NA | CASSILNLGPEAFF
TRBJ1-1 | TRBV20-1 | many | CSARGRGRATEAFF
TRBJ2-2 | TRBV6-4 | many | CASSDSGGYDTGELFF
TRBJ2-1 | TRBV5-1 | many | CASSLTSGFYNEQFF
TRBJ2-7 | TRBV29-1 | NA | CSVVGWGQGGPYEQYF
TRBJ2-7 | TRBV20-1 | many | CSARHASGTGPYEQYF
TRBJ2-3 | TRBV6-2/TRBV6-3 | NA | CASRNRTDTDTQYF